This entry lists 29 T cell receptor beta chains sequenced from one sample in a study of OX40 agonist ivuxolimab in advanced cancers. The assay was immunoSEQ multiplex PCR, and TCRdb's table has in-frame clones only and misses some. The sample consists of 50,000 or so clones, around nine tenths of them appearing once. The sample in question was CD4+ or CD8+ T cells sorted from blood, obtained in a trial of the OX40 agonist ivuxolimab. The receptors here all came from an adult with an advanced solid tumor such as melanoma, head and neck, liver or kidney cancer.

This clone was counted between two and nine times. This sequence joins TRBV6-5 and TRBJ1-1; no firm D call. CDR3 length equals 13 residues. Germline-derived CDR1 and CDR2 are MNHEY and SVGAGI. V gave up 0 bases and J gave up 7 bases, with 9 bases separating them. CDR3 bases: TGTGCCAGCAGTTACTCCGGAGGAAATGAAGCTTTCTTT. Residues: CASSYSGGNEAFF.

The rearrangement links TRBV19 to TRBJ2-1; D not certain. The CDR3 has 12 residues. The V gene lost 5 bases and the J gene lost 10 bases, with 12 bases spanning the gap. Germline V CDR1 and CDR2: LNHDA, SQIVND (reference sequence). The DNA for the CDR3 is TGTGCCAGTAGTCCCCTAGGTTCCGAGCAGTTCTTC. Translated, it gives CASSPLGSEQFF. Looking up the rest from reference TRBV19 and TRBJ2-1 gives the full variable domain: DGGITQSPKYLFRKEGQNVTLSCEQNLNHDAMYWYRQDPGQGLRLIYYSQIVNDFQKGDIAEGYSVSREKKESFPLTVTSAQKNPTAFYLCASSPLGSEQFFGPGTRLTVL.

Only a few counts were recorded for this clone. The V and J genes are TRBV4-1 and TRBJ2-5; 7 positions agree with TRBD2. V shed 4 bases, J shed 2 bases, and the junction held 7 bases outside the gene matches. The CDR3 sequence is 15 residues long. Germline CDR1 and CDR2: MGHRA and YSYEKL. CDR3 in DNA: TGCGCCAGCAGCCGCGGGGGTAGGACGCAAGAGACCCAGTACTTC. It yields the protein CASSRGGRTQETQYF.

The chain employs TRBV29-1 and TRBJ1-2; D may be TRBD1 (5 bases). Trimming pared 1 base from V and 3 bases from J, leaving 15 bases between. Germline V gene lookup returns CDR1 SQVTM and CDR2 ANQGSEA. The CDR3 covers 15 residues. The CDR3 spells CSVEGFGREDYGYTF. CDR3 nucleotides: TGCAGCGTTGAAGGATTTGGCAGGGAGGACTATGGCTACACCTTC.

The chain combines TRBV29-1 with TRBJ2-3; D is ambiguous. Deletions cut 3 bases from V and 2 bases from J, with 12 bases between. This CDR3 region has 14 residues. Germline V lookup: CDR1 SQVTM, CDR2 ANQGSEA. This chain's CDR3 is CSVELGRATDTQYF. In DNA form, the CDR3 reads TGCAGCGTTGAGTTGGGTAGGGCCACAGATACGCAGTATTTT.

The chain has TRBV7-6 and TRBJ2-5; TRBD2 matches 7 bases. The germline CDR1 and CDR2 sequences are SGHVS and FNYEAQ. J was trimmed by 2 bases and V by 5 bases; bases with no gene match: 5. This CDR3 region has 14 residues. CDR3 amino acids: CASSTKREQETQYF. The CDR3 DNA follows: TGTGCCAGCAGCACGAAGCGGGAACAAGAGACCCAGTACTTC.

The chain has TRBV29-1 and TRBJ2-3, with TRBD2 identical over 8 bases. The CDR3 is 13 amino acids. Germline V CDR1 and CDR2: SQVTM, ANQGSEA. V shed 3 bases, J shed 1 base, and the junction held 0 bases outside the gene matches. This chain's CDR3 is CSVERGGTDTQYF. The CDR3 bases are TGCAGCGTTGAGCGGGGGGGCACAGATACGCAGTATTTT.

CDR3 protein: CASNATGQGRHEQFF. The CDR3 bases are TGTGCCAGCAACGCTACGGGACAGGGGCGCCATGAGCAGTTCTTC. The genes are TRBV13 and TRBJ2-1; 10 bases align to TRBD1. The CDR3 is 15 residues long. From germline, CDR1 is PRHDT and CDR2 FYEKMQ (reference sequence). Unmatched junction bases numbered 11, after V lost 7 bases and J lost 8 bases.

J is TRBJ2-3 and V is TRBV7-6, with 9 bases matching TRBD1. J lost 1 base, V lost 4 bases, and 0 bases had no gene match. The CDR3 covers 14 residues. Germline assignment: CDR1 SGHVS and CDR2 FNYEAQ. CDR3 DNA: TGTGCCAGCAGCTGGACAGGGGGCACAGATACGCAGTATTTT. Its protein product is CASSWTGGTDTQYF. Supplemented by reference TRBV7-6 and TRBJ2-3, the full variable domain reads GAGVSQSPRYKVTKRGQDVALRCDPISGHVSLYWYRQALGQGPEFLTYFNYEAQQDKSGLPNDRFSAERPEGSISTLTIQRTEQRDSAMYRCASSWTGGTDTQYFGPGTRLTVL.

J is TRBJ2-7 and V is TRBV14; the D is unclear. This CDR3 is built from 14 residues. CDR1 and CDR2 (germline): SGHDN, FVKESK. Trimming stripped 0 bases from V and 5 bases from J, with 11 bases between. The CDR3 coding sequence is TGTGCCAGCAGCCAAGATTCATATGTGGACGAGCAGTACGTC. It yields the protein CASSQDSYVDEQYV.

The V call is TRBV19, the J call TRBJ1-2; the D gene is possibly TRBD1 (5 bases). The V end was cut by 2 bases, the J end by 2 bases, with 9 bases between. Germline V CDR1 and CDR2: LNHDA, SQIVND (reference sequence). This CDR3 has 14 residues. The CDR3 reads CASSIKGANYGYTF. The CDR3 nucleotides are TGTGCCAGTAGTATAAAAGGGGCCAACTATGGCTACACCTTC.

This sequence joins TRBV6-5 and TRBJ2-1; D remains ambiguous. CDR1 is MNHEY and CDR2 is SVGAGI in the germline V gene. Trimming pared 0 bases from V and 10 bases from J, leaving 7 bases between. The CDR3 sequence is 12 residues long. The CDR3 nucleotides read TGTGCCAGCAGTTACTCGATGGAGGAGCAGTTCTTC. Its translation: CASSYSMEEQFF.

The V call is TRBV7-9, the J call TRBJ1-4, with 10 bases matching TRBD1. Germline V CDR1 and CDR2: SEHNR, FQNEAQ (reference sequence). This CDR3 is 14 amino acids long. With 5 bases clipped from V and 5 bases from J, the junction kept 2 bases outside the gene matches. The CDR3, as DNA: TGTGCCAGCAGCCCGGGACAGGGGAATGAAAAACTGTTTTTT. Amino acid sequence: CASSPGQGNEKLFF.

The sample holds one count of this clone. This chain connects TRBV9 to TRBJ1-2, with D unclear. With 0 bases removed from V and 0 bases from J, the gap between germline ends came to 6 bases. CDR3 length equals 14 residues. The V gene's germline CDR1 is SGDLS and CDR2 YYNGEE. In nucleotides, the CDR3 is TGTGCCAGCAGCGTAGCACGTTCTAACTATGGCTACACCTTC. This sequence encodes CASSVARSNYGYTF.

This CDR3 reads CAQRGESSYEQYF. The CDR3 region has the DNA TGTGCCCAACGGGGAGAATCCTCCTACGAGCAGTACTTC. This sequence joins TRBV10-3 and TRBJ2-7; tentatively, D is TRBD2 (5 bases). The CDR3 runs 13 residues. CDR1 is ENHRY and CDR2 is SYGVKD in the germline V gene. Deletions cut 11 bases from V and 0 bases from J, with 14 bases between.

J is TRBJ1-5 and V is TRBV19; a possible D gene is TRBD1 (5 bases). The V gene's germline CDR1 is LNHDA and CDR2 SQIVND (reference sequence). V was trimmed by 6 bases and J by 6 bases, leaving 21 bases between them. The CDR3 has 16 residues. CDR3: CASSPGLGGRGQPQHF. In DNA form, the CDR3 reads TGTGCCAGTAGCCCAGGCCTGGGGGGACGAGGTCAGCCCCAGCATTTT.

The sample holds one count of this clone. The chain joins TRBV5-1 to TRBJ2-1; the match to TRBD2 covers 8 bases. V gave up 2 bases and J gave up 7 bases; unmatched junction bases: 11. Looked up from germline, CDR1 is SGHRS and CDR2 is YFSETQ. This CDR3 is 16 amino acids long. The CDR3 here is CASSFEVAGILNEQFF. The DNA of the CDR3 is TGCGCCAGCAGCTTTGAGGTAGCGGGAATTTTGAATGAGCAGTTCTTC.

This clone has only one observation. This chain joins TRBV2 and TRBJ2-1, with D perhaps matching TRBD1 or TRBD2 (5 bases each). Germline values: CDR1 SNHLY, CDR2 FYNNEI. V was pared by 10 bases and J by 3 bases, with 16 bases between. The CDR3 runs to 14 residues. The CDR3 nucleotides are TGTGCCACCATGGGGACCCCAGACTACAATGAGCAGTTCTTC. Translated, it gives CATMGTPDYNEQFF.

The chain couples TRBV29-1 to TRBJ2-7; TRBD2 matches at 10 bases. CDR1 SQVTM and CDR2 ANQGSEA come from the germline V gene. With V trimmed by 6 bases and J by 1 base, 0 bases remained unmatched. The CDR3 spans 12 residues. CDR3 coding DNA: TGCAGCGTACTAGCGGGGTCCTACGAGCAGTACTTC. It translates to CSVLAGSYEQYF.

The CDR3 DNA reads TGTGCCAGCAGTTACGGGGGGTTTTACGAGCAGTACTTC. Translating gives CASSYGGFYEQYF. This rearrangement joins TRBV6-5 to TRBJ2-7; TRBD2 is a possible D gene (6 bases). Germline V gene data show CDR1 as MNHEY and CDR2 as SVGAGI. The CDR3 has 13 residues. The germline V and J ends were trimmed by 2 bases and 4 bases, with 9 bases remaining between them.

The chain uses TRBV29-1 and TRBJ2-1; D is ambiguous. CDR1 SQVTM and CDR2 ANQGSEA come from the germline V gene. The CDR3 totals 11 residues. V gave up 1 base and J gave up 9 bases, with 7 bases separating them. CDR3: CSVEGTGEQFF. CDR3 DNA: TGCAGCGTTGAAGGGACCGGTGAGCAGTTCTTC.

The genes are TRBV6-5 and TRBJ2-1, with D perhaps matching TRBD1 (6 bases). Germline CDR1 and CDR2: MNHEY and SVGAGI. V was trimmed by 0 bases and J by 6 bases, leaving 15 bases between them. This CDR3 is 16 amino acids long. CDR3 in amino acids: CASSYSDSGVRNEQFF. As DNA, the CDR3 is TGTGCCAGCAGTTACTCAGACTCAGGGGTTCGCAATGAGCAGTTCTTC.

This clone was found once. The V gene is TRBV27, the J gene TRBJ2-5, with D uncertain. Trimming cost V 7 bases and J 2 bases, with 11 bases left between them. CDR1 MNHEY and CDR2 SMNVEV come from the germline V gene (reference sequence). This CDR3 is 13 amino acids long. The chain's CDR3 is CASTPRSQETQYF. DNA for the CDR3: TGTGCCAGCACCCCGCGGTCGCAAGAGACCCAGTACTTC.

Here the CDR3 reads CASRFQGVYNEQFF. The DNA for the CDR3 is TGTGCAAGTCGCTTTCAGGGGGTTTACAATGAGCAGTTCTTC. The genes are TRBV12-2 and TRBJ2-1; no DNA check was done on the table's D call, TRBD1. TRBV12-2 is reported as a pseudogene. The CDR3 spans 14 residues.

This chain links TRBV5-6 with TRBJ2-2, with a possible D match to TRBD1 (5 bases). The V end lost 1 base, the J end lost 7 bases, and 11 bases lay between the germline ends. This CDR3 comprises 14 residues. In germline, CDR1 is SGHDT, CDR2 YYEEEE. The CDR3 DNA is TGTGCCAGCAGCTTGAGTCAGGGTATCGGGGAGCTGTTTTTT. It translates to CASSLSQGIGELFF.

This chain uses TRBV7-6 with TRBJ1-2; the D is unclear. The germline V gene has CDR1 SGHVS and CDR2 FNYEAQ. The length of the CDR3 is 15 residues. Deletions cut 0 bases from V and 4 bases from J, with 12 bases between. The CDR3 nucleotides read TGTGCCAGCAGCTTAGCCGGGCCCGAGAGCTATGGCTACACCTTC. The encoded protein is CASSLAGPESYGYTF.

The chain joins TRBV19 to TRBJ2-1, with 7 nucleotides matching TRBD1. V was clipped by 5 bases and J by 5 bases; unmatched bases: 9. Germline V CDR1 and CDR2: LNHDA, SQIVND (reference sequence). The CDR3 totals 15 residues. This CDR3 is CASSLTGTANNEQFF. The CDR3 DNA follows: TGTGCCAGTAGTCTTACCGGGACAGCCAACAATGAGCAGTTCTTC. Full variable domain (remainder filled in from reference TRBV19 and TRBJ2-1): DGGITQSPKYLFRKEGQNVTLSCEQNLNHDAMYWYRQDPGQGLRLIYYSQIVNDFQKGDIAEGYSVSREKKESFPLTVTSAQKNPTAFYLCASSLTGTANNEQFFGPGTRLTVL.

This clone was counted a single time. This sequence joins TRBV4-2 and TRBJ2-1; perhaps TRBD1 as D (5 bases). V lost 0 bases, J lost 12 bases, and 24 bases lay in between. Germline CDR1 is LGHNA and CDR2 is YNFKEQ. The CDR3 totals 17 residues. In nucleotides, the CDR3 is TGTGCCAGCAGCCAAGAACTTGGGCAGGGTCTTGCTGTGGGGCAGTTCTTC. Residues: CASSQELGQGLAVGQFF.

The genes are TRBV2 and TRBJ2-1; D is unclear. The CDR3 runs 13 residues. V was pared by 6 bases and J by 9 bases, with 15 bases between. Germline V gene lookup returns CDR1 SNHLY and CDR2 FYNNEI. The CDR3 bases are TGTGCCAGCAGCCCCCCGGGTTTGGGTGAGCAGTTCTTC. Translated, it gives CASSPPGLGEQFF.